This T cell receptor beta chain emerged from a study of beta chain features in type 1 diabetes. Only one heparinised blood draw was taken per donor, and its volume averaged around 120 mL. Sorted populations were all over 95% pure. Concerning this clone: Its specificity is not known.

Study observations and caveats: The similarity of naive, central memory and Treg TCRB repertoires appeared greater among patients than among healthy donors. Among all four CD4+ subsets, Type 1 diabetes patients had TCRB CDR3s that were moderately but significantly shorter.

Since all of the isolated RNA was reverse transcribed, expressed TCRB transcripts were what got sequenced. Samples of naive, central memory and regulatory T cells yielded a mean of about 3.5 million reads. Assay: immunoSEQ multiplex PCR; the TCRdb copy retains only in-frame clones and omits some. The table lists some 240,000 clones, around 16% of them singletons. This CDR3 comprises 12 residues. CDR1 is MNHNY and CDR2 is SVGAGI in the germline V gene (reference sequence). The germline V and J ends were trimmed by 3 bases and 4 bases, with 6 bases remaining between them. The rearrangement links TRBV6-6 to TRBJ2-5, with a tentative D call TRBD1 (5 bases). The sample consisted of naive CD4+ T cells from blood. The sequence came from a man between 25 and 39 years old with type 1 diabetes. The CDR3 nucleotides are TGTGCCAGCAGTTATCAGGGAGAGACCCAGTACTTC. Translating gives CASSYQGETQYF.